This TCR beta chain was identified in a study of blood T cell repertoires in COVID-19. In the study overall: Researchers got acute and convalescent COVID-19 samples from the United States, Italy and Spain.

The germline V gene encodes CDR1 SNHLY and CDR2 FYNNEI. CDR3 length: 15 amino acids. Trimming took 0 bases from V and 7 from J; bases not matched to a gene: 3. Under the authors' procedure: Reference gene primers were amplified, and this amplification served to estimate nucleated cell counts. TCRdb keeps only in-frame clones here, not all; method: immunoSEQ multiplex PCR. The V and J calls and clone size come from that table; D and trimming were worked out from the DNA. The table shows around 160,000 clones, with about 80% occurring only once. Material for sequencing was peripheral blood. The rearrangement links TRBV2 to TRBJ2-1, with 10 positions matching TRBD2. The source is a woman over 75 with acute or convalescent COVID-19. As DNA, the CDR3 is TGTGCCAGCAGTGAAGCTCGACTAGCGGGTAATGAGCAGTTCTTC. Translating gives CASSEARLAGNEQFF.